The subject of this entry is one TCR beta chain. What it recognizes is unknown. This entry is derived from a study of cytomegalovirus exposure and HLA in healthy donors. Germline-derived CDR1 and CDR2 are MNHNS and SASEGT. The CDR3 runs to 13 residues. Losses at the gene ends were 10 bases for V and 6 bases for J; bases not matched to a gene: 6. Primers: 60 Vbeta forward and 13 Jbeta reverse. Profiled with immunoSEQ multiplex PCR; TCRdb holds only in-frame clones, not every one. Of about 170,000 clones detected, 60% to 80% appear once; the ten largest clones hold more than 0.75%. General observations from the study: Specificity for CMV antigens was confirmed in vitro for a few of the CMV-associated chains.

The V call is TRBV6-1, the J call TRBJ1-5, with TRBD1 identical over 10 bases. This receptor was obtained from a woman aged 45-59 years in good health and CMV-seropositive. The sample taken for sequencing was PBMCs. The CDR3: CATERDRGQPQHF. The CDR3 DNA follows: TGTGCCACCGAGAGGGACAGGGGTCAGCCCCAGCATTTT.